These 13 T cell receptor beta chains were sequenced from one sample in a study of blood T cell repertoires in COVID-19. The assay was immunoSEQ multiplex PCR, and TCRdb's table has in-frame clones only and misses some. Counted here are under 75,000 clones, more than 60% occurring once; the ten biggest clones make up less than 20%. Material for sequencing was peripheral blood. The receptors shown here come from a woman aged 45-60 years with active or convalescent COVID-19.

This clone has only a few counts. The rearrangement links TRBV6-5 to TRBJ1-5; 9 nucleotides align to TRBD1. This CDR3 contains 15 residues. Trimming took 5 bases from V and 6 from J; bases not matched to a gene: 8. From germline, CDR1 is MNHEY and CDR2 SVGAGI. As DNA, the CDR3 is TGTGCCAGCAGTAGCACAGGGGGCTCCGGTCAGCCCCAGCATTTT. It specifies CASSSTGGSGQPQHF.

The chain links TRBV7-9 to TRBJ2-1; D is undetermined. Germline assignment: CDR1 SEHNR and CDR2 FQNEAQ (reference sequence). The V and J ends lost 5 bases and 11 bases respectively, with 16 bases between them. The CDR3 sequence is 13 residues long. The CDR3 here is CASSPAGLSKQFF. As DNA, the CDR3 is TGTGCCAGCAGCCCCGCTGGGCTCAGCAAGCAGTTCTTC.

The chain joins TRBV7-6 to TRBJ2-2; TRBD1 matches at 9 bases. The germline V gene has CDR1 SGHVS and CDR2 FNYEAQ. The V gene end was trimmed by 1 base and the J gene end by 6 bases; junction bases not matched to a gene: 15. This CDR3 spans 19 amino acids. This CDR3 reads CASSLGPPGDRGYAGELFF. The CDR3 DNA is TGTGCCAGCAGCTTAGGCCCCCCTGGAGACAGGGGGTATGCCGGGGAGCTGTTTTTT.

The chain combines TRBV19 with TRBJ1-5; TRBD1 aligns across 7 bases. CDR1 and CDR2 from the germline V gene are LNHDA and SQIVND (reference sequence). Trimming removed 4 bases from V and 7 bases from J; junction bases left unmatched: 10. The CDR3 consists of 15 residues. CDR3 DNA: TGTGCCAGTAGTACCTTCAAACAGGGGTCCCAGCCCCAGCATTTT. This gives the protein CASSTFKQGSQPQHF.

In this sample, this clone turned up many times. The chain joins TRBV9 to TRBJ1-3; perhaps TRBD1 as D (6 bases). The germline V gene encodes CDR1 SGDLS and CDR2 YYNGEE. The CDR3 is made up of 13 amino acids. The V and J ends lost 8 bases and 4 bases respectively, with 13 bases between them. The CDR3 bases are TGTGCCAGTGAGGGGGAATGGGGAAACACCATATATTTT. Translated, it gives CASEGEWGNTIYF.

The CDR3 here is CAWRTQGDTEAFF. DNA for the CDR3: TGTGCCTGGAGGACCCAGGGGGACACTGAAGCTTTCTTT. J is TRBJ1-1 and V is TRBV30, with TRBD1 identical over 7 bases. This CDR3 region has 13 residues. Germline V gene lookup returns CDR1 GTSNPN and CDR2 SVGIG (reference sequence). The ends lost 3 bases at V and 3 bases at J; junction bases unmatched: 4.

The chain recombines TRBV6-5 with TRBJ2-5, with 7 bases lining up with TRBD1. The CDR3 has 13 amino acids. Germline values: CDR1 MNHEY, CDR2 SVGAGI. V shed 7 bases and J 1 base; nucleotides not matched to a gene: 3. CDR3 DNA: TGTGCCAGCACCACAGGGGTCCAAGAGACCCAGTACTTC. It codes for CASTTGVQETQYF.

In this sample, this clone turned up once. The V gene is TRBV27, the J gene TRBJ1-5; D gene uncertain. The CDR3 loop spans 15 amino acids. Germline lookup yields CDR1 MNHEY and CDR2 SMNVEV (reference sequence). The V end was cut by 0 bases, the J end by 0 bases, with 6 bases between. Written as DNA, the CDR3 is TGTGCCAGCAGTTTATCCGTTTATAGCAATCAGCCCCAGCATTTT. It encodes CASSLSVYSNQPQHF.

The chain couples TRBV7-9 to TRBJ2-1; 9 bases map to TRBD2. With V trimmed by 5 bases and J by 3 bases, 11 bases remained unmatched. The germline V gene has CDR1 SEHNR and CDR2 FQNEAQ (reference sequence). The CDR3 sequence is 17 residues long. The CDR3 here is CASSPSASGTYYNEQFF. CDR3 bases: TGTGCCAGCAGCCCCTCAGCTAGCGGGACCTACTACAATGAGCAGTTCTTC. The complete variable domain, with remaining parts taken from reference TRBV7-9 and TRBJ2-1, reads DTGVSQNPRHKITKRGQNVTFRCDPISEHNRLYWYRQTLGQGPEFLTYFQNEAQLEKSRLLSDRFSAERPKGSFSTLEIQRTEQGDSAMYLCASSPSASGTYYNEQFFGPGTRLTVL.

The V and J genes are TRBV7-8 and TRBJ1-1; no definite D call. V lost 1 base, J lost 1 base, and 4 bases lay in between. The CDR3 sequence is 13 residues long. Germline CDR1 is SGHVS and CDR2 is FQNEAQ. This CDR3 is CASSLGKNTEAFF. For the CDR3, the DNA is TGTGCCAGCAGCTTAGGTAAGAACACTGAAGCTTTCTTT.

The rearrangement uses TRBV7-9 and TRBJ1-6; D is possibly TRBD1 (5 bases). V lost 1 base, J lost 10 bases, and 11 bases lay in between. In germline, CDR1 is SEHNR, CDR2 FQNEAQ (reference sequence). The CDR3 is 14 amino acids. DNA of the CDR3: TGTGCCAGCAGCTTAGTAGGGGTGAGCTCACCCCTCCACTTT. The encoded protein is CASSLVGVSSPLHF.

The rearrangement uses TRBV6-1 and TRBJ1-5, with 9 positions matching TRBD1. Germline V gene data show CDR1 as MNHNS and CDR2 as SASEGT. The length of the CDR3 is 17 residues. V gave up 1 base and J gave up 2 bases; unmatched junction bases: 6. CDR3 DNA: TGTGCCAGCAGTGAAGGGACAGGGGTTACGCGCAATCAGCCCCAGCATTTT. Its protein product is CASSEGTGVTRNQPQHF.

The V call is TRBV7-9, the J call TRBJ2-2; TRBD2 might be the D (6 bases). The CDR3 is made up of 16 amino acids. Trimming pared 1 base from V and 2 bases from J, leaving 11 bases between. CDR1 is SEHNR and CDR2 is FQNEAQ in the germline V gene (reference sequence). CDR3 residues: CASSLGVGGNTGELFF. The CDR3 DNA sequence: TGTGCCAGCAGCTTAGGGGTCGGGGGAAACACCGGGGAGCTGTTTTTT. Full variable domain (outside the CDR3, taken from reference TRBV7-9 and TRBJ2-2): DTGVSQNPRHKITKRGQNVTFRCDPISEHNRLYWYRQTLGQGPEFLTYFQNEAQLEKSRLLSDRFSAERPKGSFSTLEIQRTEQGDSAMYLCASSLGVGGNTGELFFGEGSRLTVL.